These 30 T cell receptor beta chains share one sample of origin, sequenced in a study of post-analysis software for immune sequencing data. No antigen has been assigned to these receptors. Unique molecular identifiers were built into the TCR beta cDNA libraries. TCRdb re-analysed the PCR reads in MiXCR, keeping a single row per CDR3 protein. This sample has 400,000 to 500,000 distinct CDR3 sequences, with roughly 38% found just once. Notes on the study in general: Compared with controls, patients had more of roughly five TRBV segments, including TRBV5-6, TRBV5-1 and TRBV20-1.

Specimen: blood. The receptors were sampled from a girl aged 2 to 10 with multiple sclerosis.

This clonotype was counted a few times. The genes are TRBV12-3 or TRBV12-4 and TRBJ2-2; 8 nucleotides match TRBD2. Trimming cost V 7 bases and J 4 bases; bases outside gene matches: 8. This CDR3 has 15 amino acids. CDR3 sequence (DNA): TGTGCCAGCATCCCGGGGGGGCGAGGCACCGGGGAGCTGTTTTTT. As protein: CASIPGGRGTGELFF.

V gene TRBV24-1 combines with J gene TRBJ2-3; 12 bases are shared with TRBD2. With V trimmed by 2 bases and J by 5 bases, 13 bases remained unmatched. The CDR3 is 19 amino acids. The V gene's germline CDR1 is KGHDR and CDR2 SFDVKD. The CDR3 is CATSDSPRTSGDLRDTQYF. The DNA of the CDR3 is TGTGCCACCAGTGATTCCCCCCGGACTAGCGGGGATCTTAGAGATACGCAGTATTTT.

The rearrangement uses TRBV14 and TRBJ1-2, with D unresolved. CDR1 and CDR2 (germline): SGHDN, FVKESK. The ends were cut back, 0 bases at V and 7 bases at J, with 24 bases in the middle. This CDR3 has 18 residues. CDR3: CASSQDRRSGRREAGYTF. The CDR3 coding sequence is TGTGCCAGCAGCCAAGATCGTCGGTCTGGGCGTAGGGAGGCTGGCTACACCTTC.

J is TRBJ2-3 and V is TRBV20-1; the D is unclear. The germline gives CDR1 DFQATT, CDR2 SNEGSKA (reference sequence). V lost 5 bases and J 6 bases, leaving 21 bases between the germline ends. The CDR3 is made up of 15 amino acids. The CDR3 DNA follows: TGCAGTGCTTTCCCCCGGATAACCCCGGATGATACGCAGTATTTT. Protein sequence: CSAFPRITPDDTQYF.

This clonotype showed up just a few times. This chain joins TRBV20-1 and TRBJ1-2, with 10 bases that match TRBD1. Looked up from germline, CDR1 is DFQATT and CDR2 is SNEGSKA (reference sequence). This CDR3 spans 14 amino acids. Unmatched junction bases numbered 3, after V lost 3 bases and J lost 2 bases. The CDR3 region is CSASGTGENYGYTF. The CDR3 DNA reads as TGCAGTGCTAGTGGGACAGGGGAAAACTATGGCTACACCTTC.

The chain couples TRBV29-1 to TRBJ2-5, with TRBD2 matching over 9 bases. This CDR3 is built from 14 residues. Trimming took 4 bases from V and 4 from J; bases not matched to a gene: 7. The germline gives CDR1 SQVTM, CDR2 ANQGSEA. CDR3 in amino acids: CSVVRGGARETQYF. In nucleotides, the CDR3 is TGCAGCGTTGTTCGCGGGGGGGCCAGAGAGACCCAGTACTTC. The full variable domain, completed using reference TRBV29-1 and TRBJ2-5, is SAVISQKPSRDICQRGTSLTIQCQVDSQVTMMFWYRQQPGQSLTLIATANQGSEATYESGFVIDKFPISRPNLTFSTLTVSNMSPEDSSIYLCSVVRGGARETQYFGPGTRLLVL.

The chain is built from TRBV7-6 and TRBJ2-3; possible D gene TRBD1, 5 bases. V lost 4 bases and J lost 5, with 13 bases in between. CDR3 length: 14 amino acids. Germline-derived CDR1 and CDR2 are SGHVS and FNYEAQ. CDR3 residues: CASSWQGSIDTQYF. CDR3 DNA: TGTGCCAGCAGCTGGCAGGGAAGTATAGATACGCAGTATTTT.

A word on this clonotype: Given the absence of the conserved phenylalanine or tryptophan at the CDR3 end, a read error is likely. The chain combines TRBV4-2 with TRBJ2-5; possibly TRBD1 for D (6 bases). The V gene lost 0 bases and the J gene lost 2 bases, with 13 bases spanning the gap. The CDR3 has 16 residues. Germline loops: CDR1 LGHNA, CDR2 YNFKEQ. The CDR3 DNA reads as TGTGCCAGCAGCCAAGATAGGAAAGGGGGACAAGAGACCCAGTACGTC. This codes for CASSQDRKGGQETQYV.

The CDR3: CASSYDIRDLFADTQYF. The CDR3 DNA reads TGTGCCAGCAGTTACGATATCAGGGATTTGTTCGCGGATACGCAGTATTTT. The rearrangement uses TRBV6-2 or TRBV6-3 and TRBJ2-3; a possible D gene is TRBD1 (5 bases). The germline V gene encodes CDR1 MNHEY and CDR2 SVGEGT. There are 17 residues in the CDR3. The V and J ends lost 2 bases and 6 bases respectively, with 21 bases between them.

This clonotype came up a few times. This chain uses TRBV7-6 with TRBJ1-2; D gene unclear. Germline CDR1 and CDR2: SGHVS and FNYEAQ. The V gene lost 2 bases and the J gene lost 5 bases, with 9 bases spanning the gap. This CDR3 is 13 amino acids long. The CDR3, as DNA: TGTGCCAGCAGCTTAAAGGCGGATTATGGCTACACCTTC. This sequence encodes CASSLKADYGYTF.

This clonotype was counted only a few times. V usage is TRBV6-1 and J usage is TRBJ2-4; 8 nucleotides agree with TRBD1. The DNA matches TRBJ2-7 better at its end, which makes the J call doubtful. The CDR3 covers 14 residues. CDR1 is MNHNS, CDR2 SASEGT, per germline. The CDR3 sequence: CASSESGQDYEQYF. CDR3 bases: TGTGCCAGCAGTGAATCGGGACAGGACTACGAGCAGTACTTC.

The chain's CDR3 is CASSQEEQGPYSNQPQHF. The CDR3 DNA follows: TGTGCCAGCAGCCAAGAGGAACAGGGACCATATAGCAATCAGCCCCAGCATTTT. The genes are TRBV4-2 and TRBJ1-5; D perhaps matches TRBD1 (6 bases). This CDR3 spans 18 amino acids. Trimming took off 0 bases at V and 0 bases at J, with 15 bases between the two ends. Per the germline V gene, CDR1 is LGHNA and CDR2 is YNFKEQ.

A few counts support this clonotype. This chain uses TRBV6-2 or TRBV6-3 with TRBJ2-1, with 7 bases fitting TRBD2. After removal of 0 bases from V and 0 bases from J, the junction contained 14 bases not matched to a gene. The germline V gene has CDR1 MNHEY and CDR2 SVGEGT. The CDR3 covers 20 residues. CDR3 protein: CASSYSTSYRDYSSYNEQFF. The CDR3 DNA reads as TGTGCCAGCAGTTACTCGACATCCTACCGGGACTATAGCTCCTACAATGAGCAGTTCTTC.

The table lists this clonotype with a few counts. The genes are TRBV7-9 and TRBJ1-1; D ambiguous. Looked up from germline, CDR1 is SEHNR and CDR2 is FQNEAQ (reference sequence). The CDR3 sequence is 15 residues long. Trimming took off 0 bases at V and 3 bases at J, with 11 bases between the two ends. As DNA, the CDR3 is TGTGCCAGCAGCTTAGCCCCAGGACGCGACACTGAAGCTTTCTTT. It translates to CASSLAPGRDTEAFF.

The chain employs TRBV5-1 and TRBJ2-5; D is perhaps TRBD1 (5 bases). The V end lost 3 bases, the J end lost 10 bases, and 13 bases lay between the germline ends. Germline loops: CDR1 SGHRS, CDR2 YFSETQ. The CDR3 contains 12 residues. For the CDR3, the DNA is TGCGCCAGCAGCTGGACCCTAGGGGACCAGTACTTC. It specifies CASSWTLGDQYF.

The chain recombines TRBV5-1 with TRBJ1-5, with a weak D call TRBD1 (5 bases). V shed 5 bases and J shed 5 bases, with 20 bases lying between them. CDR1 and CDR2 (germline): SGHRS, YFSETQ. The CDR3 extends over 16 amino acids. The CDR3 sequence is CASRISLAGPYQPQHF. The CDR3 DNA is TGCGCCAGCAGGATCTCCCTCGCAGGGCCCTATCAGCCCCAGCATTTT.

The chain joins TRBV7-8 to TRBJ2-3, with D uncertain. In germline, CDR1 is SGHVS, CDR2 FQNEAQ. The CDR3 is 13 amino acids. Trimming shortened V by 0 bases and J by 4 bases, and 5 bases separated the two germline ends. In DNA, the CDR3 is TGTGCCAGCAGCTTAGCGTGGCCAGATACGCAGTATTTT. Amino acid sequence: CASSLAWPDTQYF.

This chain's CDR3 is CASSSTGDGNEQYF. CDR3 DNA: TGTGCCAGCAGCTCAACCGGGGATGGGAATGAGCAGTACTTC. The chain links TRBV7-7 to TRBJ2-5; tentative D call: TRBD2 (5 bases). There are 14 residues in the CDR3. The germline CDR1 and CDR2 sequences are SSHAT and FNYEAQ (reference sequence). The V and J ends lost 4 bases and 11 bases respectively, with 20 bases between them.

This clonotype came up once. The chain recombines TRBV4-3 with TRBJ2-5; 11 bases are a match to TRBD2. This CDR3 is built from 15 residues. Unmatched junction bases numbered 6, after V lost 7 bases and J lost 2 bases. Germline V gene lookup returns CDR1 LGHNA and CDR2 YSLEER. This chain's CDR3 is CASTRLAGQQETQYF. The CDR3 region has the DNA TGCGCCAGCACCCGACTAGCGGGGCAACAAGAGACCCAGTACTTC.

The CDR3: CSAQIRGQGTEAFF. Written as DNA, the CDR3 is TGCAGCGCCCAAATACGTGGACAGGGAACTGAAGCTTTCTTT. V gene TRBV29-1 combines with J gene TRBJ1-1; 8 nucleotides match TRBD1. The trim removed 7 bases at V and 5 bases at J, leaving 12 bases unmatched. The CDR3 totals 14 residues. Looked up from germline, CDR1 is SQVTM and CDR2 is ANQGSEA. The full variable domain, with the rest looked up from reference TRBV29-1 and TRBJ1-1, is SAVISQKPSRDICQRGTSLTIQCQVDSQVTMMFWYRQQPGQSLTLIATANQGSEATYESGFVIDKFPISRPNLTFSTLTVSNMSPEDSSIYLCSAQIRGQGTEAFFGQGTRLTVV.

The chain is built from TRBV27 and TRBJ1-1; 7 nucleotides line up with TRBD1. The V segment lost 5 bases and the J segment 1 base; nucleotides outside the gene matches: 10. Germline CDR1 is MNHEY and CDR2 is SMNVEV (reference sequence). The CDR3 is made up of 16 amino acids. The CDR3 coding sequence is TGTGCCAGCAGTCCTCAGACAGGGTGGAGGAACACTGAAGCTTTCTTT. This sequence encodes CASSPQTGWRNTEAFF.

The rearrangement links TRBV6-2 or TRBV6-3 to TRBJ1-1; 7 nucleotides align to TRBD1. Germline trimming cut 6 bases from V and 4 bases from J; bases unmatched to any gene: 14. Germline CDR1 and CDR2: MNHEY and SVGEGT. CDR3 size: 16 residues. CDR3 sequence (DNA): TGTGCCAGCAGATCTACCGACTCGGGACAGTCCACTGAAGCTTTCTTT. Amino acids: CASRSTDSGQSTEAFF.

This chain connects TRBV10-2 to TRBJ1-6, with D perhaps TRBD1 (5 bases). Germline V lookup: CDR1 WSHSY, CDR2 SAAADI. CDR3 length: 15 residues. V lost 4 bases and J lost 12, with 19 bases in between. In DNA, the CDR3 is TGCGCCAGCAGTGGGTTAAAGGGGTTGGATTTACCCCTCCACTTT. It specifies CASSGLKGLDLPLHF.

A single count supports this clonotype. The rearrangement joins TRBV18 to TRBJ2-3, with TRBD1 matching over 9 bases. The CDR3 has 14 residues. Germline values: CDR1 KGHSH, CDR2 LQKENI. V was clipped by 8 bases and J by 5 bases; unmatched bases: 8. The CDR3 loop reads CASQPGQGGDTQYF. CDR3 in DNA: TGTGCCAGCCAACCGGGACAGGGAGGAGATACGCAGTATTTT.

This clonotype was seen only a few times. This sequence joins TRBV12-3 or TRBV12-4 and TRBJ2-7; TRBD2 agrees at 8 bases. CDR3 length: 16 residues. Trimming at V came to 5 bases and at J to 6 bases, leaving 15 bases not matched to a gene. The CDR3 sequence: CASSPPGLGKVAEQYF. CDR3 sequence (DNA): TGTGCCAGCAGTCCCCCGGGACTAGGGAAGGTTGCCGAGCAGTACTTC.

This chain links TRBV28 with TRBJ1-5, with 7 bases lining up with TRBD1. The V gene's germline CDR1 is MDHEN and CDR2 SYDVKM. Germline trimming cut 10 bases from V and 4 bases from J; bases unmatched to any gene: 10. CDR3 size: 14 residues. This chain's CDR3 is CATHHRGGNQPQHF. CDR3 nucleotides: TGTGCCACGCACCACAGGGGAGGTAATCAGCCCCAGCATTTT. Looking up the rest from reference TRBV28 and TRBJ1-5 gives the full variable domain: DVKVTQSSRYLVKRTGEKVFLECVQDMDHENMFWYRQDPGLGLRLIYFSYDVKMKEKGDIPEGYSVSREKKERFSLILESASTNQTSMYLCATHHRGGNQPQHFGDGTRLSIL.

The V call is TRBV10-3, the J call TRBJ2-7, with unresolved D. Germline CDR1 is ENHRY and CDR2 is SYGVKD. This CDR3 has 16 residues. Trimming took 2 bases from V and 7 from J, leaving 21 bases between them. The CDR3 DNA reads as TGTGCCATCAGTGAGGCATTATTTTTATTTGGGGTTGAGCAGTACTTC. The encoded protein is CAISEALFLFGVEQYF.

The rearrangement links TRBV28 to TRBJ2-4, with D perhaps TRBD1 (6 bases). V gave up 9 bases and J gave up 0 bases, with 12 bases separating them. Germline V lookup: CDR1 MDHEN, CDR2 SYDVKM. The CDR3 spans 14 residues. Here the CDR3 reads CASYEGVAKNIQYF. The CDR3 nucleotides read TGTGCCAGTTACGAGGGGGTAGCCAAAAACATTCAGTACTTC.

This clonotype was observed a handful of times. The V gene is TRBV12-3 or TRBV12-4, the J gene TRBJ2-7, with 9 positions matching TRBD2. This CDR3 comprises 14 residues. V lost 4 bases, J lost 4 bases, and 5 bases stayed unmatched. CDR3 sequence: CASSSSGRTYEQYF. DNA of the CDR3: TGTGCCAGCAGTTCCAGCGGGAGGACGTACGAGCAGTACTTC.

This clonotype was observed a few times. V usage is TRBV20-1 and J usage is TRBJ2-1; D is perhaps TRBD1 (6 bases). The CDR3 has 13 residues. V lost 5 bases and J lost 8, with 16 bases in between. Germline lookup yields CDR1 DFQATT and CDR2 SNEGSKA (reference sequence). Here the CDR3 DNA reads TGCAGTGCTTCGAAACAGGGTTGGGATGAGCAGTTCTTC. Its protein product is CSASKQGWDEQFF.